The rows below give T cell receptor beta chains drawn from one sample of a study of CD8 T cells in ankylosing spondylitis. TCRdb fed the 5' RACE reads into MiXCR, producing one record per CDR3 protein. The sample shows about 270,000 distinct CDR3 sequences, roughly a third of them seen only once. Sequencing was done on a sample of blood, either unsorted or a sorted T cell fraction (not recorded which). Receptors originate from a male donor with ankylosing spondylitis or in good health (not recorded which). Both conserved end residues are part of each CDR3. The D gene is left open where the match is weak. Clone size is given for some rows only: seen once, a few or many times, or a class if the clone is expanded.

TRBJ1-2,NA,TRBD1,TRBV5-6,CASSLIVGDSSYGYTF,TGTGCCAGCAGCTTAATCGTCGGGGACAGCTCCTATGGCTACACCTTC
TRBJ2-1,many,TRBD2,TRBV7-9,CASSLIRLANNEQFF,TGTGCCAGCAGCTTGATCAGACTAGCGAACAATGAGCAGTTCTTC
TRBJ1-3,NA,NA,TRBV3-1,CASSHLRAGNTIYF,TGTGCCAGCAGCCACCTTCGGGCCGGAAACACCATATATTTT
TRBJ1-5,few,NA,TRBV3-1,CASSQGGSQPQHF,TGTGCCAGCAGCCAAGGCGGCAGTCAGCCCCAGCATTTT
TRBJ1-2,NA,NA,TRBV12-5,CASALDGWYGYTF,TGTGCTAGTGCCCTGGACGGCTGGTATGGCTACACCTTC
TRBJ1-1,NA,NA,TRBV7-8,CASSLERWGGKEAFF,TGTGCCAGCAGCCTCGAGCGGTGGGGCGGTAAGGAAGCTTTCTTT
TRBJ2-7,NA,NA,TRBV10-2,CASSVVGGYEQYF,TGCGCCAGCAGTGTCGTCGGAGGCTACGAGCAGTACTTC
TRBJ2-1,NA,NA,TRBV29-1,CSVVGIGDEQFF,TGCAGCGTTGTTGGGATTGGGGATGAGCAGTTCTTC
TRBJ1-1,few,NA,TRBV29-1,CSVEGDRGEAFF,TGCAGCGTTGAGGGGGACCGGGGGGAAGCTTTCTTT
TRBJ1-6,NA,NA,TRBV5-1,CASSSTGPESPLHF,TGCGCCAGCAGCTCCACTGGACCGGAGTCACCCCTCCACTTT
TRBJ2-7,once,TRBD2,TRBV20-1,CSARTSGGPFYEQYF,TGCAGTGCTAGAACTAGCGGGGGGCCCTTCTACGAGCAGTACTTC
TRBJ1-2,NA,NA,TRBV7-9,CASSHAGDINYGYTF,TGTGCCAGCAGCCATGCGGGGGACATCAACTATGGCTACACCTTC
TRBJ2-5,few,TRBD1,TRBV24-1,CATSDPTLTGVETQYF,TGTGCCACCAGTGACCCAACACTGACAGGGGTGGAGACCCAGTACTTC
TRBJ1-5,NA,NA,TRBV11-2,CASSLNTRADNQPQHF,TGTGCCAGCAGCTTAAATACCAGGGCGGACAATCAGCCCCAGCATTTT
TRBJ2-3,few,NA,TRBV20-1,CSARRGGPGDTQYF,TGCAGTGCCCGGAGAGGCGGGCCTGGGGATACGCAGTATTTT
TRBJ2-1,NA,NA,TRBV7-8,CASSPEPGYNEQFF,TGTGCCAGCAGCCCAGAACCTGGCTACAATGAGCAGTTCTTC
TRBJ2-1,NA,NA,TRBV20-1,CSARDDTGRDEQFF,TGCAGTGCTAGGGACGACACGGGGCGGGATGAGCAGTTCTTC
TRBJ1-1,NA,NA,TRBV29-1,CSVVEGRGLNTEAFF,TGCAGCGTTGTTGAGGGCCGGGGGCTGAACACTGAAGCTTTCTTT
TRBJ1-1,NA,TRBD1,TRBV4-2,CASSRTVTGDTEAFF,TGTGCCAGCAGCCGGACGGTTACAGGGGACACTGAAGCTTTCTTT
TRBJ1-5,few,NA,TRBV6-4,CASSWGQDNQPQHF,TGTGCCAGCAGCTGGGGACAAGACAATCAGCCCCAGCATTTT
TRBJ1-3,few,NA,TRBV29-1,CSVRDGRPGNTIYF,TGCAGCGTGAGGGACGGTCGTCCTGGAAACACCATATATTTT
TRBJ1-1,NA,NA,TRBV5-6,CASSLGAPLNTEAFF,TGTGCCAGCAGCTTGGGAGCTCCCCTCAACACTGAAGCTTTCTTT
TRBJ2-5,few,TRBD1,TRBV15,CATSIMTGVLETQYF,TGTGCCACCAGCATCATGACAGGGGTCCTGGAGACCCAGTACTTC
TRBJ1-2,few,TRBD1,TRBV27,CASSLSWGQGLGGYTF,TGTGCCAGCAGTTTATCGTGGGGACAGGGTTTAGGCGGCTACACCTTC
TRBJ2-3,many,NA,TRBV7-2,CASSLASGQDTQYF,TGTGCCAGCAGCTTAGCATCGGGCCAAGATACGCAGTATTTT
TRBJ1-1,NA,NA,TRBV3-1,CASSQSDKNTEAFF,TGTGCCAGCAGCCAATCCGACAAGAACACTGAAGCTTTCTTT
TRBJ2-3,NA,NA,TRBV20-1,CSASHRAGGTDTQYF,TGCAGTGCTAGTCACCGCGCAGGGGGCACAGATACGCAGTATTTT